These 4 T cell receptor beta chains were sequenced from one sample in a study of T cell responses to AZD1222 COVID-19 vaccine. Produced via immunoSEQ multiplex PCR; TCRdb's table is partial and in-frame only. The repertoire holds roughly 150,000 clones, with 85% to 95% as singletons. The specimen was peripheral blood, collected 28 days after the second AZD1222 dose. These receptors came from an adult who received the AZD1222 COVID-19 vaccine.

The DNA for the CDR3 is TGTGCCAGCAGCTTAACAGAGAGCACAGATACGCAGTATTTT. Translation gives CASSLTESTDTQYF. The genes are TRBV7-3 and TRBJ2-3; no firm D call. Deletions cut 0 bases from V and 0 bases from J, with 4 bases between. Germline CDR1 is SGHTA and CDR2 is FQGTGA. CDR3 length: 14 residues.

The CDR3 spells CASSTRTGGIETQYF. CDR3 DNA: TGTGCCAGCAGCACCCGGACAGGGGGAATAGAGACCCAGTACTTC. V usage is TRBV11-2 and J usage is TRBJ2-5; TRBD1 agrees at 10 bases. The V gene end was trimmed by 5 bases and the J gene end by 4 bases; junction bases not matched to a gene: 7. Germline V CDR1 and CDR2: SGHAT, FQNNGV. This CDR3 is built from 15 residues.

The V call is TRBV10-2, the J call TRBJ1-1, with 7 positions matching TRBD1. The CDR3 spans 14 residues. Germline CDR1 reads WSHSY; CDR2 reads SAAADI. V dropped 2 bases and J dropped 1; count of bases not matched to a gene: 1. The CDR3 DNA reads TGCGCCAGCAGTGAGGGGACAGAGAACACTGAAGCTTTCTTT. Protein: CASSEGTENTEAFF.

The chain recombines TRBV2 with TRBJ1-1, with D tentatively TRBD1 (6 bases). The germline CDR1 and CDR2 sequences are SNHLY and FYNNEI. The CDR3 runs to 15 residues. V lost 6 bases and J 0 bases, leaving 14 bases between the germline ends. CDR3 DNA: TGTGCCAGCAGACGAGGACAGACCATGAACACTGAAGCTTTCTTT. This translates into CASRRGQTMNTEAFF.